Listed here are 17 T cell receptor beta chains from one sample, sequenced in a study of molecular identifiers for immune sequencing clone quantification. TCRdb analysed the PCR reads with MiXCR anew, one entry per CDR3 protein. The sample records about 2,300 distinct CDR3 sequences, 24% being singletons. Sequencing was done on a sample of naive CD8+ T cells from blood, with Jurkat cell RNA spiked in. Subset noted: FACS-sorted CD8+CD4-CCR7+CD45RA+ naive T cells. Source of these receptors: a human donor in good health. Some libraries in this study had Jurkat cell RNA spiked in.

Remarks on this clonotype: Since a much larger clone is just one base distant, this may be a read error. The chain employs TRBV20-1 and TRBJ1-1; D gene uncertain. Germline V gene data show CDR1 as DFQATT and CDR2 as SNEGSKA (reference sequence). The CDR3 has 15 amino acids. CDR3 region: CSAGDLGLGNTEAFF. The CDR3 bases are TGCAGTGCTGGAGATCTGGGGTTGGGGAACACTGAAGCTTTCTTT.

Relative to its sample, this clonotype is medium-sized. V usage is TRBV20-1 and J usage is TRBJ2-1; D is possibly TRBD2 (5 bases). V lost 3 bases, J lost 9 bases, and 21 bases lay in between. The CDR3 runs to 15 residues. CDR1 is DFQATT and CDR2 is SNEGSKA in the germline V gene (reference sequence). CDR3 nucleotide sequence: TGCAGTGCTAGTGGTCAGCCCGGAGGTCGTAGTGAGCAGTTCTTC. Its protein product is CSASGQPGGRSEQFF.

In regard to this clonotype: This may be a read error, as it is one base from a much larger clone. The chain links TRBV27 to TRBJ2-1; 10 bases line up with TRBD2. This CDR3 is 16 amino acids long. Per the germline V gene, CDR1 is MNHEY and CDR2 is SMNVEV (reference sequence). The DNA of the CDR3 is TGTACCAGCAGTTTAACTAGCGGGGCCACCTACAATGAGCAGTTCTTC. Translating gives CTSSLTSGATYNEQFF.

CDR3 DNA sequence: TGTGCCAGCAGCCCGGGGTGGGGCTGGGAGCAGTACTTC. Its protein product is CASSPGWGWEQYF. The V and J genes are TRBV7-6 and TRBJ2-7; D possibly matches TRBD1 or TRBD2 (5 bases each). V lost 5 bases, J lost 7 bases, and 15 bases lay in between. Germline CDR1 and CDR2: SGHVS and FNYEAQ. The CDR3 runs to 13 residues.

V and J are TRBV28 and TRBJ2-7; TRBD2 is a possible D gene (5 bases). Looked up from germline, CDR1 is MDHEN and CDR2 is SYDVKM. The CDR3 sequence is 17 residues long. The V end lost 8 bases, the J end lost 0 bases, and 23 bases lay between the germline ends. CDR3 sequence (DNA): TGTGCCAGCGGCTTACACCGAACTAGGGAGAGCTCCTACGAGCAGTACTTC. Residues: CASGLHRTRESSYEQYF.

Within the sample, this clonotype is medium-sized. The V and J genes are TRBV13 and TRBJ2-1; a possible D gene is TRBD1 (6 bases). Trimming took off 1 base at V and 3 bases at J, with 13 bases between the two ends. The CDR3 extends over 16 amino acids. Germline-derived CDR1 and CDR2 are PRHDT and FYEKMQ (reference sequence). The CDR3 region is CASSLVGGHSYNEQFF. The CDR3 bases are TGTGCCAGCAGCTTAGTAGGGGGACACAGCTACAATGAGCAGTTCTTC.

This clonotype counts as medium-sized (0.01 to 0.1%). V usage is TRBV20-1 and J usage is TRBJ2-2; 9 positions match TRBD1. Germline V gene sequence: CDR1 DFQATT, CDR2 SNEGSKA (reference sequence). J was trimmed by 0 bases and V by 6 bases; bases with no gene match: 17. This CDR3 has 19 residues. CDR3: CSARVVWTGVPSNTGELFF. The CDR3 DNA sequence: TGCAGTGCAAGGGTAGTCTGGACAGGGGTTCCCTCGAACACCGGGGAGCTGTTTTTT.

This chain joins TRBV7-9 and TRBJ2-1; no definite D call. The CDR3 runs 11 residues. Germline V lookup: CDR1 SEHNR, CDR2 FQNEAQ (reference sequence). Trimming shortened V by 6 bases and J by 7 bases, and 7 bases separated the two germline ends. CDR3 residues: CASSEWNEQFF. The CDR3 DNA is TGTGCCAGCAGTGAGTGGAATGAGCAGTTCTTC. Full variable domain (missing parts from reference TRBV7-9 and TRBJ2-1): DTGVSQNPRHKITKRGQNVTFRCDPISEHNRLYWYRQTLGQGPEFLTYFQNEAQLEKSRLLSDRFSAERPKGSFSTLEIQRTEQGDSAMYLCASSEWNEQFFGPGTRLTVL.

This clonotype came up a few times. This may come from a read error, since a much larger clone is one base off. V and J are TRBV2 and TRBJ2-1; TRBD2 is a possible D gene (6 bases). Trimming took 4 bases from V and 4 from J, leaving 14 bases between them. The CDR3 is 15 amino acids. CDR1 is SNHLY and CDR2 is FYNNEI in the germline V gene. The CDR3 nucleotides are TGTGCCAGCAGTGTGGTAGCGGAAGGGTACAATGAGCAGTTCTTC. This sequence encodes CASSVVAEGYNEQFF.

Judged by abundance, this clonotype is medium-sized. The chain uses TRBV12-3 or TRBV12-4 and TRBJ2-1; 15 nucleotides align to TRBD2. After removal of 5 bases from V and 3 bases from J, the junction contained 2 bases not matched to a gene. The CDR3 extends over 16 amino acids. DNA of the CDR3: TGTGCCAGCAGTCCGGGACTAGCGGGAGGCTACAATGAGCAGTTCTTC. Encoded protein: CASSPGLAGGYNEQFF.

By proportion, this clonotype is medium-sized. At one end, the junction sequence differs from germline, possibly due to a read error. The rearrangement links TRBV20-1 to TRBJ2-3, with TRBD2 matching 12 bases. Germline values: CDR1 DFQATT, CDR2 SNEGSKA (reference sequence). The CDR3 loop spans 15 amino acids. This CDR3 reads CSAPSWLAGGPVENF. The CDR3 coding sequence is TGCAGTGCTCCGTCTTGGCTAGCGGGAGGGCCAGTAGAAAATTTT.

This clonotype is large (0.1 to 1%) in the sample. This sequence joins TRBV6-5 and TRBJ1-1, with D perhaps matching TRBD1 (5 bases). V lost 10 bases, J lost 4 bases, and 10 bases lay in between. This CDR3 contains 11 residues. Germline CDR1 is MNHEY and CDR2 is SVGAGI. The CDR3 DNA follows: TGTGCCACCCAGGGATCCACTGAAGCTTTCTTT. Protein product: CATQGSTEAFF.

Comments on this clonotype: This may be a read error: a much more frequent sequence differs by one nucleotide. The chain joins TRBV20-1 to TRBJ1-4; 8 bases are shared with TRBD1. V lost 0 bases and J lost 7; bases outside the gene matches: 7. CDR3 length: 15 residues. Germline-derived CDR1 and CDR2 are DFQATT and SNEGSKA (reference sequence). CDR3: CSARDLDRDAEKLFF. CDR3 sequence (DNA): TGCAGTGCTAGAGATCTGGACAGGGATGCTGAAAAACTGTTTTTT.

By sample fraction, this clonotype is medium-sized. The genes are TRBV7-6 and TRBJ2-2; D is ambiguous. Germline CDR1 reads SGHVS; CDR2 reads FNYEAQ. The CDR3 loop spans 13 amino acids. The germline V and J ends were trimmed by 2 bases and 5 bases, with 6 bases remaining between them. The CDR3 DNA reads TGTGCCAGCAGCTTACTGGGGACCGGGGAGCTGTTTTTT. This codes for CASSLLGTGELFF.

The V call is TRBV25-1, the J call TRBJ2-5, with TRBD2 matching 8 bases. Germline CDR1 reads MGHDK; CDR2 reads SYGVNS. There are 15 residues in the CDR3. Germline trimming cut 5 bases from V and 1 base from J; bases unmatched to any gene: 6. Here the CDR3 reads CASSMVAGLQETQYF. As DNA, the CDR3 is TGTGCCAGCAGTATGGTAGCGGGACTCCAAGAGACCCAGTACTTC.

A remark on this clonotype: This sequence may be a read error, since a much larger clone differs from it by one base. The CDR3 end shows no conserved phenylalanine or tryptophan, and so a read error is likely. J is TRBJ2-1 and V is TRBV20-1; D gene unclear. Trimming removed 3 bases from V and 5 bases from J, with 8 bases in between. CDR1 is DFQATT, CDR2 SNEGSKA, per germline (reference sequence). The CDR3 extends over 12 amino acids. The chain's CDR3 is CSASFADNEQFL. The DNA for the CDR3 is TGCAGTGCTAGTTTTGCAGACAATGAGCAGTTCCTC.

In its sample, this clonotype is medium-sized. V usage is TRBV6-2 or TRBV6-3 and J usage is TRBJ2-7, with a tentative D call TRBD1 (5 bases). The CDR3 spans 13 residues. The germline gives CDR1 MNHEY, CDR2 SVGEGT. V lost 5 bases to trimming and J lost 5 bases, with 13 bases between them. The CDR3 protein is CASSRRVGDEQYF. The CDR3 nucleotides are TGTGCCAGCAGTCGCAGGGTTGGCGACGAGCAGTACTTC.